The 27 T cell receptor beta chains below all came from one sample that was sequenced in a study of vaccination effects on CD4 cells after COVID-19. For these receptors, no antigen is known. Under the ViraFEST assay, PBMC were stimulated with viral peptide pools so that antigen-specific CD4+ T cells expanded. Sequencing was performed afterwards. The culture ran for around nine days, and then CD4+ T cells were isolated. SARS-CoV-2 infection was confirmed by PCR in the person between March and December 2020. Libraries were prepared by immunoSEQ multiplex PCR; TCRdb keeps only in-frame clonotypes and omits some of them. The repertoire holds around 75,000 clones, with roughly 73% as singletons. Sequencing was performed on CD4+ T cells from PBMCs cultured with HIV peptides, taken before COVID-19 vaccination. Stated subset: HIV-1 Nef peptide pool negative control/reference culture. These receptor sequences come from a human donor who had a prior SARS-CoV-2 infection.

This rearrangement joins TRBV5-6 to TRBJ1-4; no clear D gene. Germline V gene sequence: CDR1 SGHDT, CDR2 YYEEEE. The CDR3 is 17 residues long. The V and J ends lost 0 bases and 0 bases respectively, with 12 bases between them. The CDR3 nucleotides are TGTGCCAGCAGCTTGGGTCTCGAGGGAGCAACTAATGAAAAACTGTTTTTT. Translated: CASSLGLEGATNEKLFF.

The V call is TRBV6-6, the J call TRBJ1-5, with a weak D call TRBD1 (5 bases). V shed 7 bases and J shed 2 bases, with 18 bases lying between them. The CDR3 is made up of 16 amino acids. CDR1 is MNHNY, CDR2 SVGAGI, per germline (reference sequence). The CDR3 loop is CASTINVGHGNQPQHF. The DNA of the CDR3 is TGTGCCAGCACTATTAACGTCGGACATGGCAATCAGCCCCAGCATTTT.

The chain links TRBV19 to TRBJ1-5; weak D call: TRBD1 (5 bases). Trimming cost V 3 bases and J 4 bases, with 16 bases left between them. This CDR3 spans 16 amino acids. Germline V lookup: CDR1 LNHDA, CDR2 SQIVND (reference sequence). The CDR3 DNA reads TGTGCCAGTAGTATTAAGGGGACTAGTGTGAATCAGCCCCAGCATTTT. Protein sequence: CASSIKGTSVNQPQHF.

The rearrangement joins TRBV5-6 to TRBJ1-2; possible D gene TRBD1, 5 bases. The CDR3 is made up of 18 amino acids. Germline V gene sequence: CDR1 SGHDT, CDR2 YYEEEE. Between the trimmed V and J ends, which lost 7 bases and 3 bases, there was a span of 28 bases. In DNA form, the CDR3 reads TGTGCCAGCGGGCGAAGACCGGGACGGACCGATACATACTATGGCTACACCTTC. Encoded protein: CASGRRPGRTDTYYGYTF.

This chain uses TRBV28 with TRBJ2-5; D tentatively reads TRBD1 or TRBD2 (5 bases each). Per the germline V gene, CDR1 is MDHEN and CDR2 is SYDVKM. V lost 5 bases to trimming and J lost 5 bases, with 15 bases between them. This CDR3 contains 14 residues. The CDR3 loop is CASSPGTLRETQYF. The CDR3 region has the DNA TGTGCCAGCAGTCCAGGGACCTTAAGGGAGACCCAGTACTTC.

The rearrangement uses TRBV10-3 and TRBJ1-3; possibly TRBD1 for D (5 bases). The CDR3 is made up of 14 amino acids. Trimming left V 4 bases short and J 0 bases short, with 7 bases between. CDR1 ENHRY and CDR2 SYGVKD come from the germline V gene. CDR3 coding DNA: TGTGCCATCAGTGCACAGGACTCTGGAAACACCATATATTTT. This sequence encodes CAISAQDSGNTIYF.

The rearrangement joins TRBV5-4 to TRBJ1-2, with 10 bases identical to TRBD1. The CDR3 consists of 15 residues. The ends lost 4 bases at V and 6 bases at J; junction bases unmatched: 9. Germline V CDR1 and CDR2: SGHNT, YYREEE (reference sequence). The CDR3, as DNA: TGTGCCAGCAGCCCCTCGGACAGGGGGGCTAATGGCTACACCTTC. This translates into CASSPSDRGANGYTF.

This clone was found once. The gene calls are TRBV3-1 (or the pseudogene TRBV3-2) and TRBJ1-2; TRBD1 might be the D (5 bases). V was clipped by 1 base and J by 4 bases, with 13 bases between them. In germline, CDR1 is LGHDT, CDR2 YNNKEL (reference sequence). CDR3 size: 15 residues. In DNA, the CDR3 is TGTGCCAGCAGCCAAGGGGATGGGACCCCCTATGGCTACACCTTC. Encoded protein: CASSQGDGTPYGYTF.

The chain carries TRBV7-9 and TRBJ1-2; 8 bases align to TRBD1. The CDR3 is made up of 14 amino acids. V was clipped by 1 base and J by 6 bases; unmatched bases: 4. Per germline, CDR1 SEHNR and CDR2 FQNEAQ (reference sequence). CDR3 nucleotide sequence: TGTGCCAGCAGCTTAGGGGTCAGGGGGCATGGCTACACCTTC. This gives the protein CASSLGVRGHGYTF.

The chain has TRBV5-1 and TRBJ2-5; unclear D gene. Trimming removed 1 base from V and 2 bases from J, with 9 bases in between. Germline-derived CDR1 and CDR2 are SGHRS and YFSETQ. This CDR3 has 14 residues. This chain's CDR3 is CASSLSQVQETQYF. In DNA form, the CDR3 reads TGCGCCAGCAGCTTGTCGCAGGTTCAAGAGACCCAGTACTTC.

This clone was seen a few times. This chain links TRBV30 with TRBJ2-7; maybe TRBD2 (6 bases). The CDR3 has 12 residues. Germline V lookup: CDR1 GTSNPN, CDR2 SVGIG (reference sequence). V shed 8 bases and J shed 1 base, with 12 bases lying between them. The CDR3 here is CAATGGSYEQYF. CDR3 in DNA: TGTGCCGCAACCGGAGGGTCCTACGAGCAGTACTTC.

A few counts support this clone. The chain couples TRBV7-9 to TRBJ1-2, with TRBD1 as a possible D gene (5 bases). The CDR3 length is 14 residues. Per the germline V gene, CDR1 is SEHNR and CDR2 is FQNEAQ (reference sequence). The germline V and J ends were trimmed by 1 base and 7 bases, with 13 bases remaining between them. CDR3 bases: TGTGCCAGCAGCTTAGGGGCCAGGGTCTCTGGCTACACCTTC. Translation gives CASSLGARVSGYTF. Together with reference TRBV7-9 and TRBJ1-2, the CDR3 gives the full variable domain: DTGVSQNPRHKITKRGQNVTFRCDPISEHNRLYWYRQTLGQGPEFLTYFQNEAQLEKSRLLSDRFSAERPKGSFSTLEIQRTEQGDSAMYLCASSLGARVSGYTFGSGTRLTVV.

J is TRBJ2-3 and V is TRBV5-1; perhaps D is TRBD1 or TRBD2 (5 bases each). V lost 4 bases and J 2 bases, leaving 11 bases between the germline ends. Germline assignment: CDR1 SGHRS and CDR2 YFSETQ. The CDR3 totals 14 residues. Written as DNA, the CDR3 is TGCGCCAGCAGCCGAGGGACCCTCACAGATACGCAGTATTTT. Its protein is CASSRGTLTDTQYF.

V is TRBV9 and J is TRBJ2-5; a possible D gene is TRBD2 (6 bases). V was clipped by 3 bases and J by 0 bases, with 15 bases between them. This CDR3 region has 16 residues. CDR1 and CDR2 from the germline V gene are SGDLS and YYNGEE. The CDR3 is CASSARSRGHQETQYF. CDR3 sequence (DNA): TGTGCCAGCAGCGCAAGGTCGCGGGGACACCAAGAGACCCAGTACTTC. Full variable domain (missing parts from reference TRBV9 and TRBJ2-5): DSGVTQTPKHLITATGQRVTLRCSPRSGDLSVYWYQQSLDQGLQFLIQYYNGEERAKGNILERFSAQQFPDLHSELNLSSLELGDSALYFCASSARSRGHQETQYFGPGTRLLVL.

This clone came up a few times. The genes are TRBV5-4 and TRBJ2-5, with 12 bases that match TRBD2. Per germline, CDR1 SGHNT and CDR2 YYREEE (reference sequence). This CDR3 comprises 16 residues. The trim removed 0 bases at V and 5 bases at J, leaving 5 bases unmatched. The CDR3 protein is CASSLGLAGGRETQYF. The DNA for the CDR3 is TGTGCCAGCAGCTTGGGGCTAGCGGGGGGGAGGGAGACCCAGTACTTC. The full variable domain, in which reference TRBV5-4 and TRBJ2-5 provide the parts outside the CDR3, is ETGVTQSPTHLIKTRGQQVTLRCSSQSGHNTVSWYQQALGQGPQFIFQYYREEENGRGNFPPRFSGLQFPNYSSELNVNALELDDSALYLCASSLGLAGGRETQYFGPGTRLLVL.

The rearrangement joins TRBV10-3 to TRBJ1-2; D is perhaps TRBD1 (6 bases). CDR1 is ENHRY, CDR2 SYGVKD, per germline. The CDR3 spans 15 residues. Trimming took 2 bases from V and 3 from J, leaving 13 bases between them. In nucleotides, the CDR3 is TGTGCCATCAGTGAGCTCCAGGGGCGAGACTATGGCTACACCTTC. Residues: CAISELQGRDYGYTF.

This rearrangement joins TRBV5-4 to TRBJ2-3, with unresolved D. The CDR3 spans 12 residues. The V gene's germline CDR1 is SGHNT and CDR2 YYREEE (reference sequence). V gave up 4 bases and J gave up 2 bases, with 5 bases separating them. The chain's CDR3 is CASSADTDTQYF. The DNA of the CDR3 is TGTGCCAGCAGCGCAGACACAGATACGCAGTATTTT.

The chain carries TRBV5-6 and TRBJ2-7; D gene ambiguous. Germline assignment: CDR1 SGHDT and CDR2 YYEEEE. The CDR3 contains 12 residues. The V gene lost 0 bases and the J gene lost 3 bases, with 4 bases spanning the gap. The CDR3 sequence is CASSLANYEQYF. The CDR3 DNA follows: TGTGCCAGCAGCTTGGCCAACTACGAGCAGTACTTC. Supplemented by reference TRBV5-6 and TRBJ2-7, the full variable domain reads DAGVTQSPTHLIKTRGQQVTLRCSPKSGHDTVSWYQQALGQGPQFIFQYYEEEERQRGNFPDRFSGHQFPNYSSELNVNALLLGDSALYLCASSLANYEQYFGPGTRLTVT.

The genes are TRBV7-3 and TRBJ2-2; the match to TRBD1 covers 9 bases. The germline CDR1 and CDR2 sequences are SGHTA and FQGTGA. Trimming at V came to 0 bases and at J to 1 base, leaving 6 bases not matched to a gene. CDR3 length: 18 amino acids. CDR3 protein: CASSLTGPGQGNTGELFF. CDR3 DNA: TGTGCCAGCAGCTTAACGGGGCCGGGACAGGGGAACACCGGGGAGCTGTTTTTT.

This clone came up a few times. V and J are TRBV7-9 and TRBJ2-1; TRBD2 aligns across 13 bases. CDR3 length: 17 amino acids. CDR1 and CDR2 (germline): SEHNR, FQNEAQ (reference sequence). V lost 4 bases and J lost 4; bases outside the gene matches: 7. The CDR3 nucleotides read TGTGCCAGCAGCTACGGGGGACTAGCGGGAACATACAATGAGCAGTTCTTC. Translating gives CASSYGGLAGTYNEQFF.

The rearrangement joins TRBV6-5 to TRBJ2-1; perhaps TRBD1 as D (6 bases). Per germline, CDR1 MNHEY and CDR2 SVGAGI. Trimming removed 4 bases from V and 8 bases from J, with 18 bases in between. The CDR3 has 15 amino acids. The CDR3 DNA is TGTGCCAGCAGTTGGAACTTGGTCTCAGGGGATGAGCAGTTCTTC. Residues: CASSWNLVSGDEQFF.

The rearrangement links TRBV6-5 to TRBJ2-5, with D perhaps TRBD2 (6 bases). Germline V gives CDR1 MNHEY, CDR2 SVGAGI. The V and J ends lost 6 bases and 5 bases respectively, with 13 bases between them. The CDR3 is made up of 13 amino acids. CDR3 in amino acids: CASSSSDPETQYF. The CDR3 DNA reads as TGTGCCAGCAGCTCTAGCGACCCGGAGACCCAGTACTTC.

This clone was seen once. This rearrangement joins TRBV7-3 to TRBJ1-2, with D perhaps matching TRBD1 (5 bases). From germline, CDR1 is SGHTA and CDR2 FQGTGA. The CDR3 sequence is 14 residues long. V was cut by 2 bases and J by 6 bases, with 13 bases left in between. The CDR3 nucleotides are TGTGCCAGCAGCTTAGGGTCTGGGGACGATGGCTACACCTTC. Its translation is CASSLGSGDDGYTF.

V gene TRBV9 combines with J gene TRBJ1-2; 9 nucleotides line up with TRBD1. Germline CDR1 SGDLS, CDR2 YYNGEE. The CDR3 length is 16 residues. Unmatched junction bases numbered 14, after V lost 4 bases and J lost 7 bases. CDR3: CASSRDPGQGIGGYTF. The CDR3 DNA reads TGTGCCAGCAGCAGAGATCCGGGACAGGGAATAGGTGGCTACACCTTC.

CDR3 coding DNA: TGTGCCAGCAGCGTAGCGGGGACGACAGATACGCAGTATTTT. Residues: CASSVAGTTDTQYF. The chain couples TRBV9 to TRBJ2-3; D is tentatively TRBD1 or TRBD2 (5 bases each). Germline V gene sequence: CDR1 SGDLS, CDR2 YYNGEE. The CDR3 sequence is 14 residues long. V dropped 0 bases and J dropped 3 bases, with 8 bases sitting between them.

CDR3 region: CASMVRRRMNTEAFF. Here the CDR3 DNA reads TGTGCCAGCATGGTCAGACGGCGGATGAACACTGAAGCTTTCTTT. This chain links TRBV27 with TRBJ1-1; D is unclear. The CDR3 is made up of 15 amino acids. V lost 7 bases and J lost 0, with 15 bases in between. Germline V gene data show CDR1 as MNHEY and CDR2 as SMNVEV (reference sequence).

The chain links TRBV7-3 to TRBJ1-1, with D unresolved. Trimming removed 1 base at V and 1 base at J, with 4 bases between. The CDR3 length is 13 residues. CDR1 is SGHTA and CDR2 is FQGTGA in the germline V gene. The CDR3 sequence is CASSLIQNTEAFF. The CDR3 nucleotides read TGTGCCAGCAGCTTAATACAGAACACTGAAGCTTTCTTT. Drawing the rest from reference TRBV7-3 and TRBJ1-1, the complete variable domain is GAGVSQTPSNKVTEKGKYVELRCDPISGHTALYWYRQSLGQGPEFLIYFQGTGAADDSGLPNDRFFAVRPEGSVSTLKIQRTERGDSAVYLCASSLIQNTEAFFGQGTRLTVV.